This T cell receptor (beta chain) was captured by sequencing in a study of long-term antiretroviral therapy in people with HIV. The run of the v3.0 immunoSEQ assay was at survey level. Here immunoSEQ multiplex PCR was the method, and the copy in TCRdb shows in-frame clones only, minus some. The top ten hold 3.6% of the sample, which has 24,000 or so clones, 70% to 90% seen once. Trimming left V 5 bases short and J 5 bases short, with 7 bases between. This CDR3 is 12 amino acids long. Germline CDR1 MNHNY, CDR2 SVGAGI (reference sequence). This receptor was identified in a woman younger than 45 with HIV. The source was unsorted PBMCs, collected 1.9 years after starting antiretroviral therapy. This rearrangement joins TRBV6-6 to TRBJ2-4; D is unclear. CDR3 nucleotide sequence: TGTGCCAGCAGTCCCGGACAAAACATTCAGTACTTC. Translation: CASSPGQNIQYF.